This record covers a single T cell receptor (beta chain). Which antigen it targets is not known. No much larger clone is present one base from it, and per-base qualities are unavailable. The data were obtained in a study of blood T cell repertoires in COVID-19 (dated by TCRdb to 2019 to 2021). About the investigation overall: Samples from collaborators originated in the United States, Italy and Spain and spanned both the acute and convalescent phases of COVID-19. The material from the prospective study consisted of cDNA or gDNA derived from T cells, B-cell-depleted T cells, or PBMCs. Deeply sampled blood TCRbeta repertoires from subjects exposed to, actively infected with, or recovered from COVID-19 were included in the dataset. A freely available public database, intended as a resource for researchers studying the immune response to SARS-CoV-2, is where the repertoires were released. The samples were drawn from two sources: the first 160 participants of the ongoing ImmuneRACE study, and fewer than 1,500 subjects contributed by 6 global collaborators. Nearly every sample came with metadata listing a de-identified subject ID, COVID-19 status, age in years and sex. Where available, HLA class I and class II types were obtained from metadata supplied by the sample provider rather than from assay-based typing.

One collaborating source in Seattle enrolled patients during active infection and followed them longitudinally through the course of disease. Collaborating institutions collected whole blood in K2EDTA tubes following their own protocols. For TCRbeta analysis, collaborators shipped samples in one of three forms: frozen whole blood, isolated PBMCs, or DNA extracted from either of those sample types. TCRbeta CDR3 regions were amplified from genomic DNA by means of the immunoSEQ Assay, a bias-controlled multiplex PCR. Per the authors' processing: Within the assay, amplification of reference gene primers was used to estimate how many nucleated cells each sample contained. To quantify the absolute abundance of each unique TCRbeta CDR3 rearrangement, sequence reads were collapsed and filtered. For each sample, productive Simpson clonality was calculated as the square root of Simpson's diversity index across productive rearrangements. The source is immuneACCESS, and TCRdb retained only in-frame sequences with V and J called. Part of the clones is not carried over; for the studies checked, unresolved V genes explain less than half of this, and the remainder is unexplained. V and J calls plus clone size are reproduced from that table; the DNA served to infer D and trimming. Present in this sample are under 450,000 clones, around 88% of which were seen just once. In total, the top ten clones hold about 7.1% of the sample.

The study at large found these results: Clinical and demographic metadata were provided uncurated, with the amount varying by source and participant.

The CDR3 spans 13 residues, from the cysteine through the phenylalanine. The DNA shown is the 39-base CDR3, in frame from base 1. CDR1 and CDR2 were assigned from the germline V gene as SGHRS and YFSETQ. Trimming costs V 5 bases and J 5 bases, and their ends lie 14 bases apart. Source material: peripheral blood. The TCR comes from an older woman with COVID-19, enrolled during active disease. The sequence links TRBV5-1 to TRBJ2-7; matching of 7 bases hints at TRBD1 as the D gene. The CDR3 region: CASSSQGGDEQYF. The sequenced DNA is TGCGCCAGCAGTTCGCAGGGGGGCGACGAGCAGTACTTC.